This note documents a single T cell receptor (beta chain) sequence. Its target is unknown. Trimming cost V 4 bases and J 1 base; bases outside gene matches: 8. This CDR3 is built from 18 residues. Germline-derived CDR1 and CDR2 are SNHLY and FYNNEI. TCRdb recomputed calls from the multiplex PCR reads with MiXCR, one row per CDR3 protein. The sample lists approximately 210,000 distinct CDR3 sequences, approximately 29% seen once, with 1.2% to 1.5% in the top ten. This record belongs to a study of breast tumors, draining lymph nodes, adjacent tissues. Findings and limits, study-wide: The lymph node origin of tumor T cells was framed as consistent with a hypothesis, not demonstrated. Compared with lymph nodes, tumors were less diverse; compared with nontumor tissue, more.

The lymph nodes were axillary draining lymph nodes from breast cancer patients. The TCR sequence derives from a female donor with breast cancer. Some clones in this sample may be carry-over from other donors' samples. Input material: axillary lymph node tissue. V usage is TRBV2 and J usage is TRBJ2-6; 9 bases match TRBD2. CDR3 region: CASSASGALSSGANVLTF. Here the CDR3 DNA reads TGTGCCAGCAGTGCTAGCGGGGCTCTGTCTTCTGGGGCCAACGTCCTGACTTTC.